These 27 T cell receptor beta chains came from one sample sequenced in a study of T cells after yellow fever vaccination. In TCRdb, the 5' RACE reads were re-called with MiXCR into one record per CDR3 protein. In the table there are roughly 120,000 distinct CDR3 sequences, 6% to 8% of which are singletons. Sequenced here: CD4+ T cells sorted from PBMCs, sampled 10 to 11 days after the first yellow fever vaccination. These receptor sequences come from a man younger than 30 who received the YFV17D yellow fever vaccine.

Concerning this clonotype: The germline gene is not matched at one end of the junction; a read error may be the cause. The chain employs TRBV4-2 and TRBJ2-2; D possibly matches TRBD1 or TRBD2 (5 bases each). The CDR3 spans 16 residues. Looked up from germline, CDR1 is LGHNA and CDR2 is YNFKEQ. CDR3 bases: TGTGCCAGCAGCCAAGATGAGGGGTTCAACACAGGGGAGCTGTTTTTT. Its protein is CASSQDEGFNTGELFF.

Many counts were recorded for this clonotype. The CDR3 region is CASSVPPRVKLFF. The DNA for the CDR3 is TGTGCCAGCAGCGTCCCCCCCAGGGTCAAACTGTTTTTT. The V gene is TRBV7-2, the J gene TRBJ1-4, with a possible D match to TRBD1 (5 bases). V was pared by 5 bases and J by 11 bases, with 15 bases between. Germline CDR1 is SGHTA and CDR2 is FQGNSA. This CDR3 comprises 13 residues.

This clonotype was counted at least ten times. In DNA, the CDR3 is TGTGCCAGCTCCCAGGACGGGGACGTCGGCTATGGCTACACCTTC. Amino acid sequence: CASSQDGDVGYGYTF. The gene calls are TRBV6-4 and TRBJ1-2, with D tentatively TRBD1 (5 bases). Trimming took 8 bases from V and 4 from J, leaving 20 bases between them. The V gene's germline CDR1 is MRHNA and CDR2 SNTAGT. The CDR3 contains 15 residues.

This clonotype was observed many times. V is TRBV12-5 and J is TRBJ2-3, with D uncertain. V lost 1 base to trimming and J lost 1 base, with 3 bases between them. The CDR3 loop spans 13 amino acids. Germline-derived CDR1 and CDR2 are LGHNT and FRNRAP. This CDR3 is CASGLGGTDTQYF. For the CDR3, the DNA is TGTGCTAGTGGTTTGGGGGGCACAGATACGCAGTATTTT.

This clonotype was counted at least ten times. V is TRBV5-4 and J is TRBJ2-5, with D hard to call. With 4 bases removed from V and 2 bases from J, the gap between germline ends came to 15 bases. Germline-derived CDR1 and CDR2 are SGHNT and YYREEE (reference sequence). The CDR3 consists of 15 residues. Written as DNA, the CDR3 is TGTGCCAGCAGCGGAACACCCGGCAGTCAAGAGACCCAGTACTTC. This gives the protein CASSGTPGSQETQYF.

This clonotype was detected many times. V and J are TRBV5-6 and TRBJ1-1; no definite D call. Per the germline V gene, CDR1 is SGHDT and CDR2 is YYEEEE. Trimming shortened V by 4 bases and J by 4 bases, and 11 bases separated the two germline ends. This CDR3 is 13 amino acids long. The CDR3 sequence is CASSRIGSTEAFF. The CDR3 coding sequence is TGTGCCAGCAGCCGCATAGGGAGCACTGAAGCTTTCTTT.

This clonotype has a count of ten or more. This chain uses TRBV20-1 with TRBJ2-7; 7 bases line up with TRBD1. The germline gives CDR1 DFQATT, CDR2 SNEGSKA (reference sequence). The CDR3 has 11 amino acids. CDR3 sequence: CSATGPYEQYV. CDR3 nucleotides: TGCAGCGCGACAGGGCCCTACGAGCAGTACGTC.

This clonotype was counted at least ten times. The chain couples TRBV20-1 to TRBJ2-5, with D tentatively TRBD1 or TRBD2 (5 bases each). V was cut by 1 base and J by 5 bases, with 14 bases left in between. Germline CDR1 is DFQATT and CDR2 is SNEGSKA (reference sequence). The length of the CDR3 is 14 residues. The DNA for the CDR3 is TGCAGTGCTAGAGTTACGGGGCGGGTCGAGACCCAGTACTTC. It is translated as CSARVTGRVETQYF.

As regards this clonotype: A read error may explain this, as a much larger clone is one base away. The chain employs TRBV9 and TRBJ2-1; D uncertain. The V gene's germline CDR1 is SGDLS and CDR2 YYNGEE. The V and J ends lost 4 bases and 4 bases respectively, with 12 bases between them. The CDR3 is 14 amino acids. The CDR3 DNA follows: TGTGCCAGCAGCTTAGTAGGCAGTTACAATGAGCAGTTCTTC. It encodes CASSLVGSYNEQFF.

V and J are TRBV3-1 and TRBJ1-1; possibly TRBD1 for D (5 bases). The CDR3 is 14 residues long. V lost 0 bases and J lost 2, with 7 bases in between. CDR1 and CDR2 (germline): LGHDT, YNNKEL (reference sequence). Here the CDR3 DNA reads TGTGCCAGCAGCCAAGAGGGGGGAAACACTGAAGCTTTCTTT. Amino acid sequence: CASSQEGGNTEAFF.

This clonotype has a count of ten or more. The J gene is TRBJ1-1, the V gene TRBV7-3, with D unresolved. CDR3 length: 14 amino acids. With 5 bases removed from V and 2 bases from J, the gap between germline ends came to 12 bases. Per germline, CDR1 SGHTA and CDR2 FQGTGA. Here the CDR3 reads CASSRSAANTEAFF. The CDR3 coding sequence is TGTGCCAGCAGCCGCAGTGCGGCCAACACTGAAGCTTTCTTT.

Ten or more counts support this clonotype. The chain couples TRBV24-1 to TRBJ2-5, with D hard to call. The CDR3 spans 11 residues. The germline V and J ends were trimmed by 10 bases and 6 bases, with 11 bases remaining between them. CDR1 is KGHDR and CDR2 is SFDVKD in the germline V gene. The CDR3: CATQESKTQYF. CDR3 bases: TGTGCCACGCAGGAGAGTAAGACCCAGTACTTC.

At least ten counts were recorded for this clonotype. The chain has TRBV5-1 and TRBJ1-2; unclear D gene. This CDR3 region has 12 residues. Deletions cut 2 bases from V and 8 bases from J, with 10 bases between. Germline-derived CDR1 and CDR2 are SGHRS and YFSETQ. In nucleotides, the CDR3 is TGCGCCAGCAGCTTACCCAGTGGAGGCTACACCTTC. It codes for CASSLPSGGYTF.

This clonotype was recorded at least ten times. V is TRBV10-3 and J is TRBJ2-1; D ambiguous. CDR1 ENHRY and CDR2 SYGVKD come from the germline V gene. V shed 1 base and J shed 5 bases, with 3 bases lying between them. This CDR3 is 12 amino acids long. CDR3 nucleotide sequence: TGTGCCATCAGTGAGTACGACAATGAGCAGTTCTTC. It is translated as CAISEYDNEQFF.

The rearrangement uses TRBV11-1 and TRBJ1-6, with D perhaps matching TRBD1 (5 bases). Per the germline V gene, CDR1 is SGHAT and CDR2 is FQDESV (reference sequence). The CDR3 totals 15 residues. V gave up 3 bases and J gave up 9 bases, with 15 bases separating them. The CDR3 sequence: CASSFSRDRSSPLHF. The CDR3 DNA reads TGTGCCAGCAGCTTTTCCAGGGACCGGTCTTCACCCCTCCACTTT.

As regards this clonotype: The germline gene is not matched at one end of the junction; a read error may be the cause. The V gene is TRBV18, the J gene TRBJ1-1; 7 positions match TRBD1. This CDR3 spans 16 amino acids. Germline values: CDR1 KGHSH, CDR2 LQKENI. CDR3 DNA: TGTGCCAGCTCACCGGGGACAGTTTTCATGAAGACTGAAGCTTTCTTT. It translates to CASSPGTVFMKTEAFF. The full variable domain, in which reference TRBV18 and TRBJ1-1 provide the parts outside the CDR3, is NAGVMQNPRHLVRRRGQEARLRCSPMKGHSHVYWYRQLPEEGLKFMVYLQKENIIDESGMPKERFSAEFPKEGPSILRIQQVVRGDSAAYFCASSPGTVFMKTEAFFGQGTRLTVV.

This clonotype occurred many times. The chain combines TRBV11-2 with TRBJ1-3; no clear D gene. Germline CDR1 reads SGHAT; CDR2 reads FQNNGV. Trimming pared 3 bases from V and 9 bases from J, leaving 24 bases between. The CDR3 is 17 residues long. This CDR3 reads CASSFDPGQSPEGTIYF. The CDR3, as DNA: TGTGCCAGCAGCTTCGACCCGGGCCAATCCCCCGAAGGCACCATATATTTT.

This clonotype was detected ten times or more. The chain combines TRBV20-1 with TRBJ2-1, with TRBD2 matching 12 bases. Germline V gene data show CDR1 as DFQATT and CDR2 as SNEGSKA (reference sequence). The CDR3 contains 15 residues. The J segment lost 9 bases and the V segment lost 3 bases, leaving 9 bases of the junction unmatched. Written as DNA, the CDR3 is TGCAGTGCTAGTCCCGCTAGCGGGGGGGCCGGTGAGCAGTTCTTC. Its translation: CSASPASGGAGEQFF.

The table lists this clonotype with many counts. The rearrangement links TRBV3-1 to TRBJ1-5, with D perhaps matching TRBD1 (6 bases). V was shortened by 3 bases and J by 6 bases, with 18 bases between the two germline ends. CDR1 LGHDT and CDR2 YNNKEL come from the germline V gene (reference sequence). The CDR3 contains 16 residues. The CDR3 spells CASSQNIGGAGQPQHF. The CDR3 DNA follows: TGTGCCAGCAGCCAGAACATAGGGGGGGCGGGTCAGCCCCAGCATTTT.

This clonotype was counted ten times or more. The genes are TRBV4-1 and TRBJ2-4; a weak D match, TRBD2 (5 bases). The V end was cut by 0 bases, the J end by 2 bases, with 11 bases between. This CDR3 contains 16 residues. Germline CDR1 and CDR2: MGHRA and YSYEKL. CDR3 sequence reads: CASSQDGPGTKNIQYF. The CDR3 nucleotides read TGCGCCAGCAGCCAAGATGGGCCGGGGACCAAAAACATTCAGTACTTC.

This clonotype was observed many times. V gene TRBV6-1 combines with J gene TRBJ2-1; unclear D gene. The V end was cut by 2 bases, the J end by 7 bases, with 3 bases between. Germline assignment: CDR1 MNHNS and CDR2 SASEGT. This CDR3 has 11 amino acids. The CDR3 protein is CASSEWNEQFF. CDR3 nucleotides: TGTGCCAGCAGTGAATGGAATGAGCAGTTCTTC.

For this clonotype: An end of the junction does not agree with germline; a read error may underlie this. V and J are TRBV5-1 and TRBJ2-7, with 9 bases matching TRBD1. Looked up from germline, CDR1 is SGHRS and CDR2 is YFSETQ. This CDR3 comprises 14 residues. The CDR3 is CASSPRDRAAEHYF. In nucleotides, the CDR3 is TGCGCCAGCAGCCCGCGGGACAGGGCTGCCGAGCATTACTTC.

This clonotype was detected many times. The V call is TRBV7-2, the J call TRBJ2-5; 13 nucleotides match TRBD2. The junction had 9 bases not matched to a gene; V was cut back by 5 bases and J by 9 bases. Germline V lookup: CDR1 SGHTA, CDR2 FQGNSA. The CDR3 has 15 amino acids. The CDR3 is CASSPGLAGVWAQYF. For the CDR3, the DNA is TGTGCCAGCAGCCCAGGACTAGCGGGGGTTTGGGCCCAGTACTTC.

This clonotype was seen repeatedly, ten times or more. The CDR3 loop reads CASSLDLFPYEQYV. The CDR3 bases are TGTGCCAGCAGCTTAGACCTATTTCCTTACGAGCAGTACGTC. The chain uses TRBV7-9 and TRBJ2-7; D is undetermined. The V end was cut by 1 base, the J end by 4 bases, with 11 bases between. Per germline, CDR1 SEHNR and CDR2 FQNEAQ (reference sequence). CDR3 length equals 14 residues.

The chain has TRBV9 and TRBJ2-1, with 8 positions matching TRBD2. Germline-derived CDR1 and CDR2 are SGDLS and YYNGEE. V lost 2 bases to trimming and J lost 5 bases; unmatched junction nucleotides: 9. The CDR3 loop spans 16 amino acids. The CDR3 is CASSVPGLAGHNEQFF. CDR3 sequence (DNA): TGTGCCAGCAGCGTCCCCGGACTAGCAGGGCACAATGAGCAGTTCTTC.

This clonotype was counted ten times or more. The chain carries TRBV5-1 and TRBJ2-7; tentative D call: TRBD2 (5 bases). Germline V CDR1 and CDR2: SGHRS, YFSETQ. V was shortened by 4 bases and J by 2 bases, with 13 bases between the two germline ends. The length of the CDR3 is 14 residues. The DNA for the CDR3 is TGCGCCAGCAGCCCCGACGGGGATGCCTACGAGCAGTACGTC. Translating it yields CASSPDGDAYEQYV.

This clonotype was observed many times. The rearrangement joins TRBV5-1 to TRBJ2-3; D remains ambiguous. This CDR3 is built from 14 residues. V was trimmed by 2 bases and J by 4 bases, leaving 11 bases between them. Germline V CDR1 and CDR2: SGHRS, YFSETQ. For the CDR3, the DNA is TGCGCCAGCAGCTTAGTAGTAGGGTCAGATACGCAGTATTTT. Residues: CASSLVVGSDTQYF.